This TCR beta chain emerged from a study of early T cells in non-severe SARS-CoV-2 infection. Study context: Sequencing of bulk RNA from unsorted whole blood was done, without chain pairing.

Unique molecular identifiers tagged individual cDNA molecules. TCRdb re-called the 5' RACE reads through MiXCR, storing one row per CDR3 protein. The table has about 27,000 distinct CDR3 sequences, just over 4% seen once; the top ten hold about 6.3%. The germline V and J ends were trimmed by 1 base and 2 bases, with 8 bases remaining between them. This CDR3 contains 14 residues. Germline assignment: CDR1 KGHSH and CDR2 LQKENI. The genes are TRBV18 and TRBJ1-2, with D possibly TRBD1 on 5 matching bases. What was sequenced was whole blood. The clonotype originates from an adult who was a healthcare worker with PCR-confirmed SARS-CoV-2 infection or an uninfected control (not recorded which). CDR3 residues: CASSPLAGNYGYTF. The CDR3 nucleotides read TGTGCCAGCTCACCACTGGCAGGGAACTATGGCTACACCTTC.